This T cell receptor beta chain was captured in a study of Tregs in tolerant kidney transplant recipients. CD4+CD25+CD127- Tregs, CD4+CD25- non-Tregs, CD4 and CD8 cells were sorted. The CDR3 loop spans 15 amino acids. Trimming shortened V by 3 bases and J by 0 bases, and 12 bases separated the two germline ends. Germline V gene data show CDR1 as MGHDK and CDR2 as SYGVNS. Findings and limits, study-wide: Expanding Tregs on activated donor B cells appeared to best identify donor-specific TCRbeta clones. This study did not directly address biological reproducibility.

Using immunoSEQ multiplex PCR, the repertoire was profiled, and TCRdb retains in-frame clones only, with some absent. The sample gives tens of thousands of clones, 84% of which show up once; around 4.5% is in the top ten. Points on this clone: Its antigen is unknown.

The specimen was CD4+ T cells from blood. This sequence joins TRBV25-1 and TRBJ2-7; D might be TRBD1 (5 bases). The clonotype comes from a human donor in good health. The CDR3 is CASSDLTASSYEQYF. The CDR3 DNA sequence: TGTGCCAGCAGTGATTTGACAGCCAGCTCCTACGAGCAGTACTTC.